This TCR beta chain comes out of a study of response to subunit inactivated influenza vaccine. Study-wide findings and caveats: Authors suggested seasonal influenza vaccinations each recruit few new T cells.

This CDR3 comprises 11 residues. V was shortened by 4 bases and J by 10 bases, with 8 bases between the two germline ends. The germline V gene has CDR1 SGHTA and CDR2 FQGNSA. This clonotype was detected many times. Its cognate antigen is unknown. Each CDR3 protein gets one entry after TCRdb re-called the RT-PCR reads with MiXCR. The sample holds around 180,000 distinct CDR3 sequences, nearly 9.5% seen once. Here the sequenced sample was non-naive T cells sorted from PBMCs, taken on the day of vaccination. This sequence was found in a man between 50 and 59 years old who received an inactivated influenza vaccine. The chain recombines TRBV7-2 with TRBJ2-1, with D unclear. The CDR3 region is CASSYGGEQFF. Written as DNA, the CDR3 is TGTGCCAGCAGCTACGGCGGAGAGCAGTTCTTC. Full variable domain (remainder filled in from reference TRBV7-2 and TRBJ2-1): GAGVSQSPSNKVTEKGKDVELRCDPISGHTALYWYRQSLGQGLEFLIYFQGNSAPDKSGLPSDRFSAERTGGSVSTLTIQRTQQEDSAVYLCASSYGGEQFFGPGTRLTVL.